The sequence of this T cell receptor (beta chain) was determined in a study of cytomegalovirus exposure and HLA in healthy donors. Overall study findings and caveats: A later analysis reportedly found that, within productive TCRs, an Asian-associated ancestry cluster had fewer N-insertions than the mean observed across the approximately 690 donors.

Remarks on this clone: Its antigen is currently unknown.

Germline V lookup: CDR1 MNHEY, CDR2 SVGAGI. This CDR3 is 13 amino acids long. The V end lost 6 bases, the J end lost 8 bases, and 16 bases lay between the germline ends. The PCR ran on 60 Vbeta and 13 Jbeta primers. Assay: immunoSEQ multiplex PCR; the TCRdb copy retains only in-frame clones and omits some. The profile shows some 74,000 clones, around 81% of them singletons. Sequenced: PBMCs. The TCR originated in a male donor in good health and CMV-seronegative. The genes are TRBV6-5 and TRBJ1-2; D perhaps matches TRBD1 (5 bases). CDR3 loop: CASSPRGGRGYTF. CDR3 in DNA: TGTGCCAGCAGCCCCCGGGGGGGACGCGGCTACACCTTC.